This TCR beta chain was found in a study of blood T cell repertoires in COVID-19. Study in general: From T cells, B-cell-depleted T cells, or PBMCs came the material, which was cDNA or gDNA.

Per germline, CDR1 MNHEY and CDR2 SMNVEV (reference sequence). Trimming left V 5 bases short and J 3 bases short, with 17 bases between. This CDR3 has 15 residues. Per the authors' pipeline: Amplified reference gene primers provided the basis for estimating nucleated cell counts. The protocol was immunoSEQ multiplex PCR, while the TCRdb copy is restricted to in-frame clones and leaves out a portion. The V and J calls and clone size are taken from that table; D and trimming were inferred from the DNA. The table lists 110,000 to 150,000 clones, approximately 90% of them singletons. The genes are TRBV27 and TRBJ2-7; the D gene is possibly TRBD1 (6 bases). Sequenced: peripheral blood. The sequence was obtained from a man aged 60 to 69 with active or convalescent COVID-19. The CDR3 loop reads CASSTGQTSFYEQYF. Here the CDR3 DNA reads TGTGCCAGCAGTACCGGACAGACCTCTTTCTACGAGCAGTACTTC.